The rows below give T cell receptor beta chains drawn from one sample of a study of T-cell memory formation after mild COVID-19. TCRdb re-analysed the 5' RACE reads in MiXCR, keeping a single row per CDR3 protein. The sample comprises under 300,000 distinct CDR3 sequences, about 16% of which are singletons, and around 3.4% rests with the top ten. The sequenced sample consisted of PBMCs or a T cell subset sorted from them (not recorded which). The source of these receptors is a man between 18 and 35 years old who had mild COVID-19 (a few samples of this study predate the infection). Cell type and time point are not known. Both conserved end residues are part of each CDR3. A D gene is named only where the DNA matches it firmly. Some rows have no size entry. The others give once, few or many, or a class for an expanded clone.

CASSKQGAKGYTF	TGTGCCAGCAGCAAACAGGGGGCGAAAGGCTACACCTTC	.	TRBV7-2	TRBJ1-2	TRBD1
CASSPSLLPRSFF	TGTGCCAGCAGCCCCTCCCTTCTCCCCCGGAGTTTCTTC	.	TRBV11-2	TRBJ2-1	.
CASDHVGRQSNTGELFF	TGCGCCAGCGACCACGTAGGCAGGCAGTCGAACACCGGGGAGCTGTTTTTT	.	TRBV23-1	TRBJ2-2	.
CASSFTGDVQETQYF	TGCGCCAGCAGCTTTACAGGGGACGTCCAAGAGACCCAGTACTTC	many	TRBV5-1	TRBJ2-5	TRBD1
CSAGGGGPQFF	TGCAGTGCTGGAGGGGGGGGCCCTCAGTTCTTC	few	TRBV20-1	TRBJ2-1	.
CASSPRRVRETQYF	TGTGCCAGCAGCCCAAGACGGGTTCGGGAGACCCAGTACTTC	few	TRBV2	TRBJ2-5	.
CASAVPKETQYF	TGTGCCAGTGCAGTTCCTAAAGAGACCCAGTACTTC	.	TRBV12-3/TRBV12-4	TRBJ2-5	.
CASSYGGARIDTQYF	TGTGCCAGCAGTTACGGGGGGGCCCGGATAGATACGCAGTATTTT	.	TRBV6-5	TRBJ2-3	.
CATSHSLGQETQYF	TGTGCCACCAGCCACAGCTTAGGGCAAGAGACCCAGTACTTC	few	TRBV15	TRBJ2-5	.
CASTRGGTNTEAFF	TGTGCCAGCACGCGGGGGGGTACGAACACTGAAGCTTTCTTT	many	TRBV7-8	TRBJ1-1	.
CASSSQQRNSPLHF	TGTGCCAGCAGTTCGCAACAGCGGAATTCACCCCTCCACTTT	.	TRBV12-3/TRBV12-4	TRBJ1-6	.
CASSSDREDEAFF	TGTGCCAGCAGCTCCGACAGGGAGGATGAAGCTTTCTTT	.	TRBV7-2	TRBJ1-1	TRBD1
CASSLTSGGNSEQFF	TGTGCCAGCAGCCTGACTAGCGGGGGGAATAGTGAGCAGTTCTTC	.	TRBV6-4	TRBJ2-1	TRBD2
CASSLGRRATNEKLFF	TGTGCCAGCAGCTTAGGAAGGAGGGCAACTAATGAAAAACTGTTTTTT	many	TRBV7-9	TRBJ1-4	.
CASSLRDSVYEQYF	TGTGCCAGCAGCTTGCGGGACTCCGTCTACGAGCAGTACTTC	.	TRBV5-4	TRBJ2-7	.
CASSPARLGWGDEQYF	TGTGCCAGCAGCCCTGCACGGCTGGGCTGGGGCGACGAGCAGTACTTC	few	TRBV4-2	TRBJ2-7	.
CASKTGLGSTDTQYF	TGCGCCAGCAAGACCGGGCTAGGGAGCACAGATACGCAGTATTTT	few	TRBV5-1	TRBJ2-3	.
CASRDRGETQYF	TGTGCCAGCAGGGACAGAGGAGAGACCCAGTACTTC	.	TRBV2	TRBJ2-5	.
CASSLLAGGGDTQYF	TGTGCCAGCAGCTTACTAGCGGGGGGCGGGGATACGCAGTATTTT	few	TRBV7-2	TRBJ2-3	TRBD2
CASSLDYAGGPDTQYF	TGTGCCAGCAGCTTGGACTATGCGGGAGGGCCAGATACGCAGTATTTT	.	TRBV7-9	TRBJ2-3	TRBD2
CASSLVGGQNWNTGELFF	TGTGCCAGCAGTTTGGTGGGGGGACAAAACTGGAACACCGGGGAGCTGTTTTTT	.	TRBV28	TRBJ2-2	.
CASSQVASGTDTQYF	TGCGCCAGCAGCCAAGTGGCTAGCGGCACAGATACGCAGTATTTT	.	TRBV4-3	TRBJ2-3	.
CASSLGADGMTDTQYF	TGTGCCAGCAGCTTGGGCGCGGACGGCATGACAGATACGCAGTATTTT	few	TRBV5-5	TRBJ2-3	.
CASRQTGITDTQYF	TGTGCCAGCAGGCAGACAGGGATCACAGATACGCAGTATTTT	few	TRBV28	TRBJ2-3	TRBD1
CSASYSSAQGGDEQYF	TGCAGTGCCTCGTATAGTAGTGCACAGGGAGGGGACGAGCAGTACTTC	few	TRBV20-1	TRBJ2-7	.
CASSQIKTGIETQYF	TGTGCCAGCAGCCAGATCAAGACAGGGATAGAGACCCAGTACTTC	.	TRBV3-1	TRBJ2-5	TRBD1
CATSEGYSNQPQHF	TGTGCCACCAGTGAGGGTTATAGCAATCAGCCCCAGCATTTT	.	TRBV24-1	TRBJ1-5	.
CASSRGGVLQETQYF	TGTGCCAGCTCCCGCGGCGGGGTGCTGCAAGAGACCCAGTACTTC	few	TRBV18	TRBJ2-5	.
CASSLGTSYTGELFF	TGCGCCAGCAGCTTGGGGACTAGCTACACCGGGGAGCTGTTTTTT	few	TRBV5-1	TRBJ2-2	TRBD2
CASSLDGSGTQYF	TGTGCCAGCAGCTTAGACGGATCGGGGACCCAGTACTTC	.	TRBV7-9	TRBJ2-5	.
CASSPRPQGNTEAFF	TGTGCCAGCTCACCCCGACCCCAGGGTAACACTGAAGCTTTCTTT	few	TRBV18	TRBJ1-1	.
CASALGGSQPQHF	TGTGCTAGTGCCTTAGGGGGTTCTCAGCCCCAGCATTTT	few	TRBV12-5	TRBJ1-5	.
CASSRSQVPETQYF	TGTGCCAGCAGCCGAAGCCAAGTCCCGGAGACCCAGTACTTC	few	TRBV7-8	TRBJ2-5	.
CASSLRDREGGGYTF	TGTGCCAGCAGCCTAAGGGACAGGGAAGGTGGAGGCTACACCTTC	many	TRBV7-2	TRBJ1-2	TRBD1
CASSVSGTPVSGANVLTF	TGTGCCAGCAGCGTCTCCGGGACCCCAGTCTCTGGGGCCAACGTCCTGACTTTC	.	TRBV9	TRBJ2-6	.
CASSAQTGVSTEAFF	TGCGCCAGCAGCGCACAGACAGGGGTGAGCACTGAAGCTTTCTTT	.	TRBV5-1	TRBJ1-1	TRBD1
CASSQDPAGVVYGYTF	TGCGCCAGCAGCCAAGATCCCGCAGGTGTTGTCTATGGCTACACCTTC	.	TRBV4-3	TRBJ1-2	.
CASSWASGGTDTQYF	TGTGCCAGCAGTTGGGCTAGCGGGGGCACAGATACGCAGTATTTT	many	TRBV28	TRBJ2-3	TRBD2
CASSRLGLQETQYF	TGTGCCAGCAGCCGATTAGGACTGCAAGAGACCCAGTACTTC	few	TRBV7-8	TRBJ2-5	.
CASSLGTGGAPDTQYF	TGTGCCAGCAGTCTAGGGACAGGGGGCGCCCCAGATACGCAGTATTTT	.	TRBV12-3/TRBV12-4	TRBJ2-3	TRBD1
CASSRTIRNEQFF	TGTGCCAGCAGTCGGACTATCCGCAATGAGCAGTTCTTC	few	TRBV6-5	TRBJ2-1	.
CASSFDLKETQYF	TGTGCCAGCAGCTTCGATTTAAAAGAGACCCAGTACTTC	.	TRBV7-2	TRBJ2-5	.
CASREDRGTYNEQFF	TGTGCCAGCAGGGAGGACAGGGGGACCTACAATGAGCAGTTCTTC	.	TRBV2	TRBJ2-1	TRBD1
CASSPGGTVYNEQFF	TGTGCCAGTTCTCCTGGGGGGACAGTCTACAATGAGCAGTTCTTC	.	TRBV19	TRBJ2-1	.
CASSPEGSMRYTF	TGTGCCAGCAGCCCGGAAGGGTCTATGCGCTACACCTTC	few	TRBV7-9	TRBJ1-2	.
CASSLSASGGWADTQYF	TGTGCCAGCAGTTTATCGGCAAGCGGGGGATGGGCAGATACGCAGTATTTT	.	TRBV27	TRBJ2-3	TRBD2
CASRQTSGNTIYF	TGTGCCAGCAGGCAGACCTCTGGAAACACCATATATTTT	.	TRBV25-1	TRBJ1-3	.
CANLGQGNIQYF	TGCGCCAACCTCGGGCAGGGCAACATTCAGTACTTC	few	TRBV10-1	TRBJ2-4	.
CASSHSGTSGYEQYF	TGTGCCAGCAGCCACTCCGGGACTAGCGGCTACGAGCAGTACTTC	.	TRBV7-9	TRBJ2-7	TRBD2
CASRQTSGGLTDTQYF	TGTGCCAGCAGGCAGACTAGCGGGGGGTTGACAGATACGCAGTATTTT	few	TRBV6-5	TRBJ2-3	TRBD2
CASSVGVRTEAFF	TGTGCCAGCAGCGTAGGGGTGAGGACTGAAGCTTTCTTT	few	TRBV9	TRBJ1-1	.
CASKGRVNTEAFF	TGCGCCAGCAAGGGACGGGTGAACACTGAAGCTTTCTTT	few	TRBV10-2	TRBJ1-1	.
CASSLFGQGNEKLFF	TGTGCCAGCAGCTTATTCGGCCAGGGTAATGAAAAACTGTTTTTT	.	TRBV7-2	TRBJ1-4	.
CATSRDPGAGELFF	TGTGCCACCAGCAGAGATCCGGGGGCCGGGGAGCTGTTTTTT	few	TRBV15	TRBJ2-2	.
CASSEYTEAFF	TGCGCCAGCAGTGAGTACACTGAAGCTTTCTTT	.	TRBV10-2	TRBJ1-1	.
CASSQGTSGGAYRQFF	TGTGCCAGCAGCCAAGGGACTAGCGGGGGGGCTTATCGCCAGTTCTTC	few	TRBV3-1	TRBJ2-1	TRBD2
CSAGRGARETQYF	TGCAGTGCCGGACGGGGGGCGCGGGAGACCCAGTACTTC	many	TRBV20-1	TRBJ2-5	.